This T cell receptor (beta chain) originates from a study of T cells in Graves' hyperthyroidism and ophthalmopathy. The wider study: It was at initial diagnosis, before any treatment, that peripheral blood was collected.

This clonotype came up many times. Its specificity is unknown. What was amplified from RNA transcripts were TCR beta CDR3 regions. The TCR CDR3 was amplified in a first-round RT-PCR using the HTBI primer set. One entry per CDR3 protein results from TCRdb running MiXCR on the multiplex PCR reads. This table holds around 300,000 distinct CDR3 sequences, about an eighth found once. Study results and limitations: Within blood appeared most thyroid clonotypes that had expanded above 0.001.

Germline V lookup: CDR1 SGHAT, CDR2 FQNNGV. The CDR3 length is 15 residues. With V trimmed by 5 bases and J by 7 bases, 7 bases remained unmatched. Sequencing was done on a sample of blood. This TCR came from a middle-aged woman with Graves' hyperthyroidism. The chain is built from TRBV11-2 and TRBJ2-7, with 14 bases identical to TRBD2. The DNA for the CDR3 is TGTGCCAGCAGCCCGTTCGGACTAGCGGGAGGTGAGCAGTACTTC. Protein: CASSPFGLAGGEQYF.